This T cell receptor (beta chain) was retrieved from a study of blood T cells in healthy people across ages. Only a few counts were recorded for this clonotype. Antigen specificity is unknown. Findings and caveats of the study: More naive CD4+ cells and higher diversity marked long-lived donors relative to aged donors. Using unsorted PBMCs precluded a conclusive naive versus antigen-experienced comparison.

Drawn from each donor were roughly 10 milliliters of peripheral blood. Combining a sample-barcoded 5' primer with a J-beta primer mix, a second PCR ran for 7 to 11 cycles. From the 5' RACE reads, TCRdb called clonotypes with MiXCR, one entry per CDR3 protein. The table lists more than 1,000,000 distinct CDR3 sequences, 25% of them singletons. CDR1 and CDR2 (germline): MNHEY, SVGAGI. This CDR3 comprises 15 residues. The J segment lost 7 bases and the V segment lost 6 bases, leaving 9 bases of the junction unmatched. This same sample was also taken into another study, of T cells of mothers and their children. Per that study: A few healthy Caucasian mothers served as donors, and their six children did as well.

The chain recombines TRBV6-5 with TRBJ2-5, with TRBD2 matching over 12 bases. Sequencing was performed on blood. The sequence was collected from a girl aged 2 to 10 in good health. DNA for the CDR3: TGTGCCAGCAGCCCCTCCGAGACTAGCGGGGGGACCCAGTACTTC. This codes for CASSPSETSGGTQYF.